This T cell receptor (beta chain) appears in the sequencing data of a study of T cell responses to AZD1222 COVID-19 vaccine. The germline V gene encodes CDR1 MGHDK and CDR2 SYGVNS. V gave up 3 bases and J gave up 0 bases, with 13 bases separating them. This CDR3 has 16 residues. For this clone: What it binds is not known.

Findings and caveats of the study: Vaccine-associated CD4 TCRs ranged over spike, dominating at 160-218 and 743-854. Two AZD1222 doses significantly raised spike-specific TCR breadth and depth over controls.

Some clones are missing from TCRdb's copy, which holds only in-frame ones; the method was immunoSEQ multiplex PCR. The sample comprises about 31,000 clones, roughly 90% of which are singletons, and 14% rests with the top ten. Pooled together were second doses at about 4 or about 12 weeks. Source: peripheral blood, taken 28 days after the second AZD1222 dose. The receptor's source is an adult who received the AZD1222 COVID-19 vaccine. J is TRBJ2-3 and V is TRBV25-1; no clear D. CDR3 in amino acids: CASSEYLTESTDTQYF. The CDR3 DNA sequence: TGTGCCAGCAGTGAGTACTTGACTGAAAGCACAGATACGCAGTATTTT.